This T cell receptor (beta chain) was observed in a study of blood T cell repertoires in COVID-19 (dated by TCRdb to 2020 to 2022). For the wider study: The collaborator samples originated in the United States, Italy and Spain and spanned the acute and convalescent phases of COVID-19. The prospective study material was composed of cDNA or gDNA derived from T cells, B-cell-depleted T cells, or PBMCs. The dataset comprised deeply sampled blood TCRbeta repertoires from subjects exposed to, actively infected with, or recovered from COVID-19. The repertoires were made available in a free public database intended to serve as a resource for research on the immune response to SARS-CoV-2. The samples were drawn from the first 160 participants of the ongoing ImmuneRACE study and from some 1,300 subjects provided by 6 global collaborators. The sample metadata nearly always contained a de-identified subject ID, COVID-19 status, age in years and sex. Where available, HLA class I and class II types were obtained from metadata supplied by the sample provider rather than from assay-based typing.

TCRbeta CDR3 regions were amplified from genomic DNA using the immunoSEQ Assay, a bias-controlled multiplex PCR. The authors' pipeline ran thus. The number of nucleated cells in each sample was estimated from the amplification of reference gene primers within the assay. To quantify the absolute abundance of each unique TCRbeta CDR3 rearrangement, sequence reads were collapsed and filtered. For each sample, productive Simpson clonality was calculated as the square root of Simpson's diversity index across productive rearrangements. TCRdb took over this immuneACCESS table, retaining in-frame rearrangements with V and J assigned. Such tables are incomplete; in checked studies, under half of the missing clones stem from an unresolved V gene, and the remainder is unexplained. That table gives V, J and clone size, and the DNA gave D and trimming. For this sample there are a few hundred thousand clones; around nine tenths appear just once. Approximately 0.84% of the sample is held by the ten biggest clonotypes.

Each collaborating institution followed its own protocols to collect whole blood in K2EDTA tubes. Collaborator samples were shipped for TCRbeta analysis as frozen whole blood, isolated PBMCs, or DNA extracted from either sample type. As for this clone: Its antigen is still unknown. No qualities accompany the bases; no much larger clone lies one base away.

General findings and caveats noted by the study authors: The amount of clinical and demographic metadata varied by source and participant and was provided uncurated.

CDR1 and CDR2 are read off the germline V gene as SGDLS and YYNGEE. The cysteine opens and the phenylalanine closes a CDR3 of 15 amino acids. Only the CDR3 part of the read is kept: 45 bases, read in frame from the first base. Trimming accounts for 4 bases at V and 6 bases at J, while the number of junction bases matched to no gene is 7. The sequencing input was peripheral blood. The sequence came from a man under 40 with acute or convalescent COVID-19. The chain is encoded by TRBV9 joined to TRBJ1-6; 7 middle bases align to TRBD1. The nucleotides are TGTGCCAGCAGCCCGACCGGGACAGTTAATTCACCCCTCCACTTT. It is translated as CASSPTGTVNSPLHF.